These 8 T cell receptor beta chains came from one sample sequenced in a study of T-cell reconstitution after alpha-beta-depleted transplantation in children. Construction of the TCRbeta library involved unique molecular identifiers. MiXCR was run by TCRdb on the PCR reads, yielding one entry per CDR3 protein. The top ten clones hold approximately 36% of a sample with approximately 110,000 distinct CDR3 sequences, 10% of them seen once. The specimen was PBMCs, collected before TCRalphabeta/CD19-depleted stem cell transplant. Receptors originate from a boy aged 2 to 10 with acute lymphoblastic leukemia, due to receive a stem cell transplant.

The chain carries TRBV28 and TRBJ1-4; D perhaps matches TRBD1 (5 bases). There are 13 residues in the CDR3. V was clipped by 6 bases and J by 10 bases, with 15 bases between them. Germline values: CDR1 MDHEN, CDR2 SYDVKM. The CDR3 is CASRAQGGGKLFF. The CDR3 DNA reads TGTGCCAGCAGGGCGCAGGGAGGCGGAAAACTGTTTTTT.

The V call is TRBV5-1, the J call TRBJ2-7; D remains ambiguous. CDR3 size: 14 residues. Per the germline V gene, CDR1 is SGHRS and CDR2 is YFSETQ. The germline V and J ends were trimmed by 1 base and 2 bases, with 10 bases remaining between them. For the CDR3, the DNA is TGCGCCAGCAGCTTGAGTGGATACGCCTACGAGCAGTACTTC. Amino acid sequence: CASSLSGYAYEQYF. The full variable domain, in which reference TRBV5-1 and TRBJ2-7 provide the parts outside the CDR3, is KAGVTQTPRYLIKTRGQQVTLSCSPISGHRSVSWYQQTPGQGLQFLFEYFSETQRNKGNFPGRFSGRQFSNSRSEMNVSTLELGDSALYLCASSLSGYAYEQYFGPGTRLTVT.

The chain couples TRBV7-8 to TRBJ1-4; TRBD1 matches at 9 bases. J lost 1 base, V lost 1 base, and 4 bases had no gene match. The germline V gene has CDR1 SGHVS and CDR2 FQNEAQ. This CDR3 spans 17 amino acids. CDR3 nucleotide sequence: TGTGCCAGCAGCTTAGAGACAGGGGGTTTAACTAATGAAAAACTGTTTTTT. It yields the protein CASSLETGGLTNEKLFF.

The sample holds many counts of this clonotype. V is TRBV29-1 and J is TRBJ2-5; D gene unclear. CDR3 length: 13 amino acids. Trimming stripped 0 bases from V and 3 bases from J, with 8 bases between. Germline CDR1 and CDR2: SQVTM and ANQGSEA. CDR3 sequence reads: CSVEDRAEETQYF. CDR3 in DNA: TGCAGCGTTGAAGATAGGGCAGAAGAGACCCAGTACTTC.

The chain has TRBV7-3 and TRBJ1-1; D is possibly TRBD1 (5 bases). Germline CDR1 reads SGHTA; CDR2 reads FQGTGA. CDR3 size: 15 residues. The V end lost 4 bases, the J end lost 3 bases, and 15 bases lay between the germline ends. The CDR3 DNA reads TGTGCCAGCAGCTCCCGTGGAGGAGGGGACACTGAAGCTTTCTTT. Amino acid sequence: CASSSRGGGDTEAFF. Looking up the rest from reference TRBV7-3 and TRBJ1-1 gives the full variable domain: GAGVSQTPSNKVTEKGKYVELRCDPISGHTALYWYRQSLGQGPEFLIYFQGTGAADDSGLPNDRFFAVRPEGSVSTLKIQRTERGDSAVYLCASSSRGGGDTEAFFGQGTRLTVV.

This clonotype was picked up a small number of times. CDR3 bases: TGTGCCAGCAGCTTAACGGGGGGCCCAGAGACCCAGTACTTC. It codes for CASSLTGGPETQYF. The chain links TRBV7-3 to TRBJ2-5; D is tentatively TRBD1 or TRBD2 (6 bases each). This CDR3 is 14 amino acids long. V lost 0 bases and J 4 bases, leaving 9 bases between the germline ends. Germline CDR1 and CDR2: SGHTA and FQGTGA.

The chain has TRBV5-1 and TRBJ2-3; TRBD2 matches at 7 bases. The V gene end was trimmed by 1 base and the J gene end by 0 bases; junction bases not matched to a gene: 5. The CDR3 totals 16 residues. Germline-derived CDR1 and CDR2 are SGHRS and YFSETQ. The CDR3 protein is CASSLRASGSTDTQYF. The CDR3 nucleotides are TGCGCCAGCAGCTTGCGGGCTAGCGGAAGCACAGATACGCAGTATTTT.

This clonotype was found many times. CDR3 nucleotide sequence: TGTGCCAGCAGTCCCGAGCCCCGCGGTGGCTACACCTTC. Residues: CASSPEPRGGYTF. The chain has TRBV12-3 or TRBV12-4 and TRBJ1-2; D not resolved. The ends were cut back, 5 bases at V and 7 bases at J, with 14 bases in the middle. This CDR3 contains 13 residues.